What follows are 28 T cell receptor beta chains derived from one specimen sequenced in a study of cytomegalovirus exposure and HLA in healthy donors. In the PCR, 60 Vbeta and 13 Jbeta primers were used. Measured with immunoSEQ multiplex PCR; TCRdb has only the in-frame clones, and not every one. The table includes 50,000 to 65,000 clones, roughly 71% detected once. Sequencing was performed on PBMCs. The receptors shown here come from a man in his fifties in good health and CMV-seropositive.

The rearrangement links TRBV4-3 to TRBJ2-2; D remains ambiguous. CDR3 size: 16 residues. Trimming stripped 4 bases from V and 2 bases from J, with 14 bases between. Germline V gene data show CDR1 as LGHNA and CDR2 as YSLEER. This CDR3 reads CASSRYEPLNTGELFF. The CDR3, as DNA: TGCGCCAGCAGCCGGTACGAGCCGCTTAACACCGGGGAGCTGTTTTTT.

This clone was found once. V gene TRBV7-7 combines with J gene TRBJ2-1; TRBD1 matches 9 bases. Trimming removed 5 bases from V and 4 bases from J; junction bases left unmatched: 6. CDR1 and CDR2 (germline): SSHAT, FNYEAQ (reference sequence). This CDR3 is 15 amino acids long. The CDR3 region is CASSLGTGLYNEQFF. The CDR3, as DNA: TGTGCCAGCAGCCTAGGGACAGGGCTATACAATGAGCAGTTCTTC.

The chain carries TRBV27 and TRBJ1-6, with unresolved D. Germline-derived CDR1 and CDR2 are MNHEY and SMNVEV (reference sequence). The CDR3 sequence is 12 residues long. Trimming pared 5 bases from V and 4 bases from J, leaving 3 bases between. The CDR3 coding sequence is TGTGCCAGCAGTCCTTATAATTCACCCCTCCACTTT. Translated: CASSPYNSPLHF.

This chain uses TRBV7-9 with TRBJ2-3; 8 positions agree with TRBD2. The CDR3 is made up of 16 amino acids. The V segment lost 3 bases and the J segment 3 bases; nucleotides outside the gene matches: 8. Germline CDR1 is SEHNR and CDR2 is FQNEAQ (reference sequence). The CDR3 nucleotides are TGTGCCAGCAGCTTCACTAGCGGAGGGAGGACAGATACGCAGTATTTT. It specifies CASSFTSGGRTDTQYF. Drawing the rest from reference TRBV7-9 and TRBJ2-3, the complete variable domain is DTGVSQNPRHKITKRGQNVTFRCDPISEHNRLYWYRQTLGQGPEFLTYFQNEAQLEKSRLLSDRFSAERPKGSFSTLEIQRTEQGDSAMYLCASSFTSGGRTDTQYFGPGTRLTVL.

The chain recombines TRBV27 with TRBJ1-2, with D tentatively TRBD1 (5 bases). Looked up from germline, CDR1 is MNHEY and CDR2 is SMNVEV (reference sequence). V shed 2 bases and J shed 4 bases, with 11 bases lying between them. This CDR3 region has 14 residues. The CDR3 bases are TGTGCCAGCAGTTTAAGTGGGGGGAGCTATGGCTACACCTTC. Translated, it gives CASSLSGGSYGYTF.

V is TRBV4-1 and J is TRBJ2-7; 9 nucleotides line up with TRBD1. Germline-derived CDR1 and CDR2 are MGHRA and YSYEKL. V lost 2 bases to trimming and J lost 3 bases; unmatched junction nucleotides: 2. This CDR3 contains 14 residues. The chain's CDR3 is CASSQLTGGYEQYF. CDR3 DNA sequence: TGCGCCAGCAGCCAATTGACAGGGGGCTACGAGCAGTACTTC.

This clone turned up a few times. The chain joins TRBV9 to TRBJ1-1, with TRBD1 matching over 7 bases. This CDR3 is built from 17 residues. V was pared by 0 bases and J by 3 bases, with 11 bases of the junction left unmatched. Germline V gives CDR1 SGDLS, CDR2 YYNGEE. CDR3 nucleotide sequence: TGTGCCAGCAGCGTAGATCCGTCGACAGGGTTAGACACTGAAGCTTTCTTT. It yields the protein CASSVDPSTGLDTEAFF.

V usage is TRBV10-3 and J usage is TRBJ2-7; TRBD2 matches at 11 bases. Germline loops: CDR1 ENHRY, CDR2 SYGVKD. V shed 8 bases and J 6 bases; nucleotides not matched to a gene: 18. The CDR3 runs 17 residues. Here the CDR3 DNA reads TGTGCCATCTCACTTTCGGGGGTAGCGGGGGGGCGAGGCGAGCAGTACTTC. Encoded protein: CAISLSGVAGGRGEQYF.

The chain uses TRBV2 and TRBJ2-1; TRBD1 might be the D (5 bases). The CDR3 loop spans 14 amino acids. The V gene's germline CDR1 is SNHLY and CDR2 FYNNEI. V lost 2 bases and J 5 bases, leaving 10 bases between the germline ends. The CDR3 DNA reads as TGTGCCAGCAGTGAATGGCTGACAGACAATGAGCAGTTCTTC. Encoded protein: CASSEWLTDNEQFF. The variable domain in full, with the rest retrieved from reference TRBV2 and TRBJ2-1, is EPEVTQTPSHQVTQMGQEVILRCVPISNHLYFYWYRQILGQKVEFLVSFYNNEISEKSEIFDDQFSVERPDGSNFTLKIRSTKLEDSAMYFCASSEWLTDNEQFFGPGTRLTVL.

This clone was observed a handful of times. The rearrangement uses TRBV30 and TRBJ1-5; 8 bases agree with TRBD1. V shed 0 bases, J shed 7 bases, and the junction held 11 bases outside the gene matches. The CDR3 totals 16 residues. The germline V gene encodes CDR1 GTSNPN and CDR2 SVGIG (reference sequence). The CDR3 sequence: CAWSVLGGTGGQPQHF. In nucleotides, the CDR3 is TGTGCCTGGAGTGTACTGGGGGGGACAGGCGGACAGCCCCAGCATTTT.

This chain connects TRBV19 to TRBJ1-2, with TRBD1 as a possible D gene (5 bases). V was cut by 5 bases and J by 3 bases, with 13 bases left in between. The CDR3 runs 14 residues. Germline V gives CDR1 LNHDA, CDR2 SQIVND (reference sequence). The CDR3 is CASSRGWGDYGYTF. Written as DNA, the CDR3 is TGTGCCAGTAGTCGTGGATGGGGGGACTATGGCTACACCTTC.

This clone is classed as hyperexpanded. Other DNA sequences within the sample encode an identical CDR3. The chain combines TRBV27 with TRBJ1-2; D is unresolved. Trimming left V 3 bases short and J 5 bases short, with 13 bases between. This CDR3 has 14 residues. CDR1 and CDR2 (germline): MNHEY, SMNVEV (reference sequence). CDR3 loop: CASSFSGLSYGYTF. The CDR3 nucleotides read TGTGCCAGCAGTTTTTCAGGTTTATCTTATGGCTACACCTTC.

The chain carries TRBV6-5 and TRBJ1-2, with TRBD1 matching 7 bases. Germline CDR1 MNHEY, CDR2 SVGAGI. This CDR3 spans 15 amino acids. The trim removed 0 bases at V and 7 bases at J, leaving 8 bases unmatched. The DNA of the CDR3 is TGTGCCAGCAGTTACTCTAACAGGGGAGTAGGTGGCTACACCTTC. Translated, it gives CASSYSNRGVGGYTF.

This chain connects TRBV5-1 to TRBJ1-2; D is perhaps TRBD1 (5 bases). This CDR3 has 15 amino acids. With 4 bases removed from V and 8 bases from J, the gap between germline ends came to 21 bases. CDR1 is SGHRS and CDR2 is YFSETQ in the germline V gene. DNA for the CDR3: TGCGCCAGCAGCGCTACCGGGGACTCCGGGATGGGCTACACCTTC. Translated: CASSATGDSGMGYTF.

V and J are TRBV11-2 and TRBJ2-7; TRBD2 aligns across 12 bases. Per germline, CDR1 SGHAT and CDR2 FQNNGV. The CDR3 loop spans 18 amino acids. The junction had 14 bases not matched to a gene; V was cut back by 4 bases and J by 4 bases. As DNA, the CDR3 is TGTGCCAGCAGCTCTCAGGCCCTAGCGGGAGGGCGGGTATACGAGCAGTACTTC. It encodes CASSSQALAGGRVYEQYF.

The chain has TRBV2 and TRBJ2-3; maybe TRBD2 (7 bases). Germline V gene data show CDR1 as SNHLY and CDR2 as FYNNEI. The CDR3 runs 15 residues. V was pared by 4 bases and J by 1 base, with 12 bases between. CDR3 in DNA: TGTGCCAGCAGTGTTGGGGGGGCGGGCACAGATACGCAGTATTTT. Its translation is CASSVGGAGTDTQYF.

The CDR3: CASSYSKGLPTETQYF. DNA for the CDR3: TGTGCCAGCAGTTACTCGAAAGGACTGCCGACGGAGACCCAGTACTTC. The rearrangement uses TRBV6-5 and TRBJ2-5, with a weak D call TRBD2 (5 bases). Trimming removed 0 bases from V and 5 bases from J, with 16 bases in between. The CDR3 has 16 amino acids. Germline CDR1 is MNHEY and CDR2 is SVGAGI.

This chain connects TRBV30 to TRBJ1-1; D ambiguous. CDR1 and CDR2 (germline): GTSNPN, SVGIG (reference sequence). The V and J ends lost 4 bases and 3 bases respectively, with 6 bases between them. The length of the CDR3 is 11 residues. CDR3 sequence: CAWKRDTEAFF. CDR3 DNA: TGTGCCTGGAAGCGGGACACTGAAGCTTTCTTT.

The genes are TRBV5-5 and TRBJ1-5; D is ambiguous. The V end lost 0 bases, the J end lost 0 bases, and 10 bases lay between the germline ends. This CDR3 is 16 amino acids long. Germline CDR1 reads SGHKS; CDR2 reads YYEKEE (reference sequence). In DNA form, the CDR3 reads TGTGCCAGCAGCTTGGCCCCCGGTTATAGCAATCAGCCCCAGCATTTT. Translation: CASSLAPGYSNQPQHF. Full variable domain (rest looked up from reference TRBV5-5 and TRBJ1-5): DAGVTQSPTHLIKTRGQQVTLRCSPISGHKSVSWYQQVLGQGPQFIFQYYEKEERGRGNFPDRFSARQFPNYSSELNVNALLLGDSALYLCASSLAPGYSNQPQHFGDGTRLSIL.

The chain recombines TRBV5-4 with TRBJ1-1; 9 positions match TRBD1. The CDR3 sequence is 15 residues long. V shed 6 bases and J 2 bases; nucleotides not matched to a gene: 8. Germline V gives CDR1 SGHNT, CDR2 YYREEE (reference sequence). The CDR3 region has the DNA TGTGCCAGCAACACGGGACAGGGAGTTAACACTGAAGCTTTCTTT. This encodes CASNTGQGVNTEAFF.

The chain couples TRBV5-6 to TRBJ2-5; tentative D call: TRBD2 (7 bases). The germline CDR1 and CDR2 sequences are SGHDT and YYEEEE. The V end lost 4 bases, the J end lost 4 bases, and 14 bases lay between the germline ends. The CDR3 runs 14 residues. The CDR3 region is CASSGGAGVETQYF. DNA of the CDR3: TGTGCCAGCAGCGGGGGGGCCGGGGTAGAGACCCAGTACTTC.

The chain is built from TRBV7-6 and TRBJ1-2, with a possible D match to TRBD1 (6 bases). Trimming took off 1 base at V and 8 bases at J, with 17 bases between the two ends. This CDR3 has 15 residues. From germline, CDR1 is SGHVS and CDR2 FNYEAQ. CDR3 loop: CASSLGGGEGVGYTF. The CDR3 DNA is TGTGCCAGCAGCTTAGGCGGGGGCGAGGGCGTCGGCTACACCTTC.

The V and J genes are TRBV4-3 and TRBJ1-6; D is possibly TRBD1 (6 bases). Trimming cost V 2 bases and J 2 bases, with 16 bases left between them. The V gene's germline CDR1 is LGHNA and CDR2 YSLEER. This CDR3 is built from 18 residues. CDR3 protein: CASSQRSTGSAYNSPLHF. The CDR3 DNA reads as TGCGCCAGCAGCCAAAGGTCCACAGGGTCGGCCTATAATTCACCCCTCCACTTT.

The V gene is TRBV6-1, the J gene TRBJ2-7; 8 positions match TRBD2. V was clipped by 5 bases and J by 3 bases; unmatched bases: 9. The germline V gene has CDR1 MNHNS and CDR2 SASEGT. This CDR3 has 15 residues. The CDR3 is CASSSRGGFGYEQYF. DNA of the CDR3: TGTGCCAGCAGTAGCCGGGGGGGGTTCGGCTACGAGCAGTACTTC.

The chain's CDR3 is CASSRTSGLQDTQYF. As DNA, the CDR3 is TGCGCCAGCAGCCGAACTAGCGGGCTTCAAGATACGCAGTATTTT. V and J are TRBV5-1 and TRBJ2-3, with TRBD2 identical over 9 bases. The CDR3 runs 15 residues. Trimming at V came to 4 bases and at J to 5 bases, leaving 8 bases not matched to a gene. CDR1 and CDR2 from the germline V gene are SGHRS and YFSETQ.

V gene TRBV6-1 combines with J gene TRBJ2-7; tentatively, D is TRBD1 (6 bases). V lost 5 bases and J lost 7, with 15 bases in between. Germline V gene lookup returns CDR1 MNHNS and CDR2 SASEGT. The CDR3 totals 13 residues. CDR3 in amino acids: CASSIPGQSEQYF. As DNA, the CDR3 is TGTGCCAGCAGTATACCGGGACAATCGGAGCAGTACTTC.

By proportion, this clone is large. The genes are TRBV19 and TRBJ2-7; perhaps TRBD2 as D (6 bases). V was trimmed by 8 bases and J by 7 bases, leaving 18 bases between them. This CDR3 has 13 residues. Germline-derived CDR1 and CDR2 are LNHDA and SQIVND (reference sequence). The chain's CDR3 is CASSRGGAGEQYF. CDR3 DNA: TGTGCCAGTTCTCGTGGAGGGGCGGGTGAGCAGTACTTC. The complete variable domain, with remaining parts taken from reference TRBV19 and TRBJ2-7, reads DGGITQSPKYLFRKEGQNVTLSCEQNLNHDAMYWYRQDPGQGLRLIYYSQIVNDFQKGDIAEGYSVSREKKESFPLTVTSAQKNPTAFYLCASSRGGAGEQYFGPGTRLTVT.

This clone was observed a handful of times. CDR3 loop: CASSYAFNRFGTEAFF. The CDR3 region has the DNA TGTGCCAGCAGTTACGCGTTTAACAGGTTTGGCACTGAAGCTTTCTTT. The V call is TRBV6-5, the J call TRBJ1-1; TRBD1 might be the D (5 bases). This CDR3 is 16 amino acids long. Germline V gene sequence: CDR1 MNHEY, CDR2 SVGAGI. V dropped 2 bases and J dropped 4 bases, with 17 bases sitting between them.